A single T cell receptor (beta chain) is shown here with its context. No antigen is known for it. Per-base qualities were not stored, and no clone one base away is much larger. The sample belongs to a study of shared clonotypes between healthy human individuals (dated by TCRdb to the early 2020s). Some background on the complete study: A couple of women and a few men aged 18 to 49 years were included in the cohort. Libraries were prepared and TCR repertoires were sequenced by different laboratories using diverse techniques, in order to increase sequencing depth and limit assay-specific biases. To estimate repertoire size and how much clonotypes are shared between individuals, the study performed deep sequencing of blood TCR repertoires from five healthy adults. Per donor, leukapheresis produced somewhere between about 0.9 and 9.5 billion PBMCs. Per donor, three plates each were used for CD4 naive and CD4 memory, two for CD8 naive, and one for CD8 memory.

TCR CDR3 regions were amplified from genomic DNA by multiplex PCR using the deep immunoSEQ assay. Extracted genomic DNA from each cell subset was distributed evenly across all wells of several immunoSEQ 96-well plates, and each plate was treated as a replicate. For sorted subsets, each replicate PCR was loaded with 150 to 250 ng genomic DNA, equivalent to some 27,000 T cell genomes. Purified libraries were quantified with a Qubit 3.0 fluorometer, sized on a Bioanalyzer 2100, and re-quantified with the KAPA Library Quantification kit. A separate single-read 150-cycle Illumina NextSeq 550 flow cell was used to sequence each immunoSEQ 96-well plate. On the study's bioinformatics: Because the immunoSEQ output held only junctional sequences and lacked quality scores, the filtering could not match the filtering applied to full-length reads. To assign V/J genes and CDR3, sequences were annotated against IMGT germline references using PyIR, a Python wrapper for IgBLAST v1.9. Any read was removed if the V/J assignment was weak (E-value above 1e-6), the CDR3 was missing, or the read contained stop codons, out-of-frame junctions, or ambiguous translated residues. V3J clonotypes were defined as sequences sharing the same inferred V gene, J gene, and CDR3 amino acid sequence. Percentage overlap between repertoires was computed as shared unique clonotypes divided by the size of the smaller repertoire. Repertoire richness was assessed with RTK rarefaction, the Chao1 estimator, and Recon v2.1 estimates of unobserved clonotypes. Generation probabilities for all TCRbeta clonotypes obtained by the gDNA method from a few donors were computed using OLGA. Drawn from immuneACCESS, this table holds only the in-frame rearrangements with V and J called that TCRdb kept. Clones are partly lost; checked studies trace under half to an unresolved V gene and leave the rest unexplained. From that table come the V and J calls and clone size; the DNA was used to work out D and trimming. This sample gives some 1 million clones in total; 75% of them show up just once. Over 1.3% of the sample is held by the ten biggest clonotypes.

The donors were healthy, HIV-negative adults with no recently reported acute infections or vaccinations. All donors were Caucasian adults living in Nashville, Tennessee, USA. CD4+ T cells were enriched by magnetic negative selection; naive cells were then positively selected on CD45RA, and the negative fraction formed the memory subset. After blood collection by leukapheresis, PBMCs were isolated using Ficoll-Histopaque density gradient centrifugation and then cryopreserved in the vapor phase of liquid nitrogen. Analytical flow cytometry was used to check the purity and quantity of each magnetically sorted T cell population. From each sorted fraction, genomic DNA was isolated and quantified by UV absorbance on a Nanodrop 2000c. Findings and caveats that apply to the study as a whole: Compared with non-shared clonotypes, the clonotypes found in all four sorted-subset donors had higher generation probabilities. Pairwise subsampling led to the expectation that sequencing depth would affect the degree of clonotype sharing among donors. Rarefaction of sorted-subset datasets indicated incomplete sequencing despite the large sequencing depth. Naive subsets generally had larger estimated clonotype richness than memory subsets did. The small number of donors limited the genetic and exposure-history diversity represented. About 5% of naive CD4, more than 3% of naive CD8, 2.3% of memory CD4, and approximately 0.4% of memory CD8 clonotypes were shared across a few donors. Sampling was restricted to blood, and TCR repertoires in tissue are likely to differ from TCR repertoires in blood.

The germline ends are 8 bases apart after V is trimmed by 4 bases and J by 4 bases. Via the germline V gene (reference sequence), CDR1 is SGHNT and CDR2 YYREEE. The CDR3 starts with the cysteine, ends with the phenylalanine, and has 12 residues. Kept here is only the CDR3 DNA, which spans 36 bases and is read in frame from base 1. The V and J genes are TRBV5-4 and TRBJ1-2; the D segment cannot be called with confidence. Sample: memory CD4+ T cells sorted from blood. Explained via the paper, the cell subset or site label denotes: CD45RA-negative fraction. The receptor comes from a man between 18 and 29 years old in good health. The CDR3 loop reads CASSPDGYGYTF. The sequenced DNA is TGTGCCAGCAGCCCCGACGGCTATGGCTACACCTTC.